This T cell receptor beta chain was sequenced for a study of blood T cell repertoires in COVID-19. For the study at large: Material from acute and convalescent COVID-19 was sourced from the United States, Italy and Spain.

Germline CDR1 is MNHEY and CDR2 is SVGEGT. This CDR3 contains 15 residues. The ends were cut back, 6 bases at V and 4 bases at J, with 18 bases in the middle. Original data processing: The assay estimated nucleated cells by amplifying reference gene primers. Data came from immunoSEQ multiplex PCR; TCRdb stores just in-frame clones and leaves some out. That table is the source of V, J and clone size, and D and trimming were worked out from the DNA. The table shows about 100,000 clones, with about 89% occurring only once. V is TRBV6-2 or TRBV6-3 and J is TRBJ1-2; no firm D call. The source is a man aged 45 to 65 with acute or convalescent COVID-19. The sample consisted of peripheral blood. CDR3 amino acids: CASSFPGSAGYGYTF. CDR3 bases: TGTGCCAGCAGCTTCCCCGGCTCGGCGGGCTATGGCTACACCTTC.